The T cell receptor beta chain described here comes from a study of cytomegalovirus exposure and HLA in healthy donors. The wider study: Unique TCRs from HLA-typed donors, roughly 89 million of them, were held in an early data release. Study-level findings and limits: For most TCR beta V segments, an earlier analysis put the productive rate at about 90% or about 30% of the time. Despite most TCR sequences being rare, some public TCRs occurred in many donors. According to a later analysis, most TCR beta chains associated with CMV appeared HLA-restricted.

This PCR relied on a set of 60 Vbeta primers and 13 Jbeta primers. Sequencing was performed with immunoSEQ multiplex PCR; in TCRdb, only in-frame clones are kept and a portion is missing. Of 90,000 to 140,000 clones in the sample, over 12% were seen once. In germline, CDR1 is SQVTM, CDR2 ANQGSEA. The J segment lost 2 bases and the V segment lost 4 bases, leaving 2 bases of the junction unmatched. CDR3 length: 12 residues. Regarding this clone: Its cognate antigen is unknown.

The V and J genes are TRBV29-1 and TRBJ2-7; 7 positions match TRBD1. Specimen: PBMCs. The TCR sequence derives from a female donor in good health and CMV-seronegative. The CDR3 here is CSVAGGPYEQYF. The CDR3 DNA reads TGCAGCGTTGCAGGGGGTCCCTACGAGCAGTACTTC.